Many counts were recorded for the clone carrying this T cell receptor beta chain. Its antigen is as yet unknown. A universal primer binding site was introduced by template switching. The final cDNA contained unique molecular identifiers. Each CDR3 protein gets one entry after TCRdb re-called the 5' RACE reads with MiXCR. The sample records about 260,000 distinct CDR3 sequences, approximately 7% being singletons. The data were obtained in a study of identical twins. Study-level findings and limits: The same donors were not followed; conclusions instead depended on cross-sectional statistical analysis. Out-of-frame alpha sequences shared by twins were enriched for low generation probability.

No donor was unhealthy or non-Caucasian. The CDR3 totals 14 residues. Germline V lookup: CDR1 SNHLY, CDR2 FYNNEI. V trimming: 6 bases; J trimming: 7 bases; junction bases outside the gene matches: 6. These data also formed part of another study, on yellow fever vaccine responses in identical twins.

The chain recombines TRBV2 with TRBJ2-2; 9 bases agree with TRBD1. Source material: memory (CD45RO+) T cells sorted from blood. The receptor was derived from a woman aged 18-35 years in good health. The chain's CDR3 is CASRPGQGNGELFF. CDR3 DNA: TGTGCCAGCAGACCGGGACAGGGAAACGGGGAGCTGTTTTTT.